The 11 T cell receptor beta chains below were found in one sample sequenced in a study of T cell responses to AZD1222 COVID-19 vaccine. Repertoires were generated with immunoSEQ multiplex PCR, while TCRdb's copy carries only in-frame clones and drops some. The table has approximately 130,000 clones, nearly 95% seen once. The material sequenced was peripheral blood, taken on day 0 of AZD1222 vaccination. All receptors derive from an adult in good health.

This rearrangement joins TRBV27 to TRBJ1-4; 10 nucleotides agree with TRBD1. CDR1 and CDR2 from the germline V gene are MNHEY and SMNVEV (reference sequence). The CDR3 length is 16 residues. Trimming took 4 bases from V and 4 from J; bases not matched to a gene: 6. CDR3 in amino acids: CASSSRTGGYNEKLFF. Here the CDR3 DNA reads TGTGCCAGCAGTTCCCGGACAGGGGGGTATAATGAAAAACTGTTTTTT.

The J gene is TRBJ1-5, the V gene TRBV5-3; unclear D gene. TRBV5-3 is an ORF, with its function uncertain. With 0 bases removed from V and 7 bases from J, the gap between germline ends came to 11 bases. This CDR3 is 14 amino acids long. CDR3 in DNA: TGTGCCAGAAGCTTGGTGCGGATGGGGCAGCCCCAGCATTTT. Translation gives CARSLVRMGQPQHF.

This clone came up a few times. V is TRBV10-3 and J is TRBJ2-5; 7 positions agree with TRBD2. The germline V gene has CDR1 ENHRY and CDR2 SYGVKD. Trimming took 0 bases from V and 0 from J; bases not matched to a gene: 7. The CDR3 totals 17 residues. The CDR3 DNA reads as TGTGCCATCAGTGAGTCTGGAGCGGGGACTTACCAAGAGACCCAGTACTTC. This encodes CAISESGAGTYQETQYF.

This clone has just one count. The CDR3 bases are TGTGCCAGCAGTTACTCTGACAGGGGATTTCGCACCTTC. As protein: CASSYSDRGFRTF. V is TRBV6-5 and J is TRBJ1-2, with 8 bases identical to TRBD1. This CDR3 region has 13 residues. Trimming removed 0 bases from V and 13 bases from J; junction bases left unmatched: 7. The germline V gene has CDR1 MNHEY and CDR2 SVGAGI.

V is TRBV7-9 and J is TRBJ2-7; 9 nucleotides line up with TRBD1. Trimming removed 1 base from V and 5 bases from J; junction bases left unmatched: 6. The CDR3 has 15 amino acids. From germline, CDR1 is SEHNR and CDR2 FQNEAQ (reference sequence). CDR3 DNA: TGTGCCAGCAGCTTAGGTGGGACAGGGTCACACGAGCAGTACTTC. It codes for CASSLGGTGSHEQYF.

The CDR3 nucleotides read TGTGCCAGCTCCTTTCCGACAGCTCGCTCTGGGGCCAACGTCCTGACTTTC. Its protein is CASSFPTARSGANVLTF. The chain carries TRBV18 and TRBJ2-6, with D possibly matching TRBD1 (5 bases). Germline V CDR1 and CDR2: KGHSH, LQKENI. The CDR3 consists of 17 residues. Between the trimmed V and J ends, which lost 6 bases and 0 bases, there was a span of 15 bases.

CDR3 in DNA: TGCAGTGCTAGTCGGGGGGGGCCCTCCTACGAGCAGTACTTC. Translating it yields CSASRGGPSYEQYF. The chain uses TRBV20-1 and TRBJ2-7; TRBD2 agrees at 8 bases. V lost 3 bases, J lost 0 bases, and 4 bases stayed unmatched. The CDR3 has 14 amino acids. Germline CDR1 is DFQATT and CDR2 is SNEGSKA (reference sequence).

The chain combines TRBV21-1 with TRBJ2-2; TRBD1, the table's D call, lacks a check against the DNA. TRBV21-1 has pseudogene status. The CDR3 has 15 residues. Written as DNA, the CDR3 is TGTGCCAGCAGCAAAGCGCAGGGTAACACCGGGGAGCTGTTTTTT. Amino acid sequence: CASSKAQGNTGELFF.

The rearrangement joins TRBV19 to TRBJ1-2; 10 nucleotides match TRBD1. The germline V gene has CDR1 LNHDA and CDR2 SQIVND (reference sequence). The length of the CDR3 is 16 residues. The V gene end was trimmed by 7 bases and the J gene end by 5 bases; junction bases not matched to a gene: 13. The CDR3 sequence: CASNPWGRTGGYGYTF. For the CDR3, the DNA is TGTGCCAGTAACCCGTGGGGGAGGACAGGGGGATATGGCTACACCTTC. The variable domain in full, completed from reference TRBV19 and TRBJ1-2, reads DGGITQSPKYLFRKEGQNVTLSCEQNLNHDAMYWYRQDPGQGLRLIYYSQIVNDFQKGDIAEGYSVSREKKESFPLTVTSAQKNPTAFYLCASNPWGRTGGYGYTFGSGTRLTVV.

The chain has TRBV6-5 and TRBJ1-1; D not certain. Germline V lookup: CDR1 MNHEY, CDR2 SVGAGI. Trimming left V 0 bases short and J 0 bases short, with 11 bases between. This CDR3 has 16 residues. The CDR3 reads CASSYSRWMMNTEAFF. The DNA of the CDR3 is TGTGCCAGCAGTTACTCGAGGTGGATGATGAACACTGAAGCTTTCTTT.

The chain recombines TRBV5-6 with TRBJ1-2; no definite D call. Germline V gene sequence: CDR1 SGHDT, CDR2 YYEEEE. V lost 1 base and J lost 4, with 8 bases in between. The CDR3 is made up of 13 amino acids. This CDR3 reads CASSLWQSYGYTF. CDR3 nucleotides: TGTGCCAGCAGCTTGTGGCAGAGCTATGGCTACACCTTC.